This T cell receptor beta chain was recovered during a study of blood T cell repertoires in COVID-19 (TCRdb year 2020). With respect to the entire study: Samples covering the acute and convalescent phases of COVID-19 were provided by collaborators in the United States, Italy and Spain. The prospective study material was composed of cDNA or gDNA derived from T cells, B-cell-depleted T cells, or PBMCs. Where available, HLA class I and class II types were obtained from metadata supplied by the sample provider rather than from assay-based typing. The repertoires were released in a freely available public database intended as a resource for research on the immune response to SARS-CoV-2. Sample metadata almost always included a de-identified subject ID, COVID-19 status, age in years and sex. Subjects who had been exposed to COVID-19, were actively infected with it, or had recovered from it provided the deeply sampled blood TCRbeta repertoires that made up the dataset. The samples were drawn from the first 160 participants of the ongoing ImmuneRACE study and from 1,254 subjects provided by 6 global collaborators. General conclusions and limits of the study: The quantity of clinical and demographic metadata differed by source and by participant and was supplied without curation.

In regard to this clone: There is no known antigen for this receptor. Base qualities are not recorded, but no much larger clone differs from it by a single base.

The immunoSEQ Assay, a bias-controlled multiplex PCR, was used to amplify TCRbeta CDR3 regions from genomic DNA. As for how the authors treated the data: The number of nucleated cells in each sample was estimated by amplification of reference gene primers within the assay. Sequence reads were collapsed and filtered to measure the absolute abundance of every unique TCRbeta CDR3 rearrangement. Productive Simpson clonality was computed per sample as the square root of Simpson's diversity index over productive rearrangements. Here the immuneACCESS table is served through TCRdb, limited to in-frame sequences with V and J called. Missing clones are a known gap in these copies; in checked studies unresolved V genes cover under half, and the rest lacks a known reason. V and J calls and clone size are those listed in that table; D and trimming were worked out from the DNA. The sample records roughly 53,000 clones, roughly 87% of which are singletons. The ten largest clones capture 1.5% to 2% of the sample.

Via the germline V gene, CDR1 is SGHVS and CDR2 FNYEAQ. The junction shows trimming of 4 bases on V and 3 bases on J, plus 14 bases between the germline ends. The CDR3 spans 15 residues, from the cysteine through the phenylalanine. The CDR3 DNA has 45 bases and is translated from base 1. Collaborating institutions collected whole blood in K2EDTA tubes following their own protocols. For TCRbeta analysis, collaborators shipped samples in one of three forms: frozen whole blood, isolated PBMCs, or DNA extracted from either of those sample types. Sequences were obtained from peripheral blood. Here the chain combines TRBV7-6 and TRBJ2-3; matching of 6 bases hints at TRBD1 as the D gene. The sequence was collected from a man in his sixties with acute or convalescent COVID-19. The CDR3 in this case is CASSSYRDTTDTQYF. The bases are TGTGCCAGCAGCTCTTACCGGGACACTACAGATACGCAGTATTTT.